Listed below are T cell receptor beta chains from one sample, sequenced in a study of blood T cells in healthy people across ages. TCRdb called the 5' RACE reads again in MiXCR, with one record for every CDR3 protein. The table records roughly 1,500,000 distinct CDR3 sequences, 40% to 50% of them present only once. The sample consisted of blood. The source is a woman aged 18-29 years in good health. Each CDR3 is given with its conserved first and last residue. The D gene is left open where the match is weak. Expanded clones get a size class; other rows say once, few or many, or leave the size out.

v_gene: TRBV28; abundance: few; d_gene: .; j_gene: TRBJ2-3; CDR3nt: TGTGCCAGCAGTTTAAGTCAGCGAGCAGATACGCAGTATTTT; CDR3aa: CASSLSQRADTQYF
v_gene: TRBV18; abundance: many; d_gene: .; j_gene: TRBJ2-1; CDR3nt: TGTGCCAGCTCACCCCTTTCCGGAAATGAGCAGTTCTTC; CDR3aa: CASSPLSGNEQFF
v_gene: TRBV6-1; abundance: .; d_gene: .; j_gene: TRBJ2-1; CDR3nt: TGTGCCAGCAGTGAAGAGCAACAGGCTTACAGGGTGCGGTTCTTC; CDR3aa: CASSEEQQAYRVRFF
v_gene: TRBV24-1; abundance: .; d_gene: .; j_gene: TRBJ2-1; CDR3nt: TGTGCCACCAGGGGACGGGCCCCCTTTAATGAGCAGTTCTTC; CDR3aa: CATRGRAPFNEQFF
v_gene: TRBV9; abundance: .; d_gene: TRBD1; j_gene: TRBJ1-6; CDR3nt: TGTGCCAGCAGCGTATTCGGGACAGCCGATTCACCCCTCCACTTT; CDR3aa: CASSVFGTADSPLHF
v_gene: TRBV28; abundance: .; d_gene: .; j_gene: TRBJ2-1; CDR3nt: TGTGCCAGCGGCGCGGGGTATGAGCAGTTCTTC; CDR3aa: CASGAGYEQFF
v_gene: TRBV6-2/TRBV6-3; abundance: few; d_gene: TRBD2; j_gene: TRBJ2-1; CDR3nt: TGTGCCAGCAGTTACGCTAGCGGGAGTAATGAGCAGTTCTTC; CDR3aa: CASSYASGSNEQFF
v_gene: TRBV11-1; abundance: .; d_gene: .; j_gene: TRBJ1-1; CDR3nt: TGTGCCAGCAGCCCGCGGTGGGGGGCGGACTTCACTGAAGCTTTCTTT; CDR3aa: CASSPRWGADFTEAFF
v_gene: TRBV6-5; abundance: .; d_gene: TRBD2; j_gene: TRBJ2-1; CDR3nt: TGTGCCAGCAGTTACGCCGACGCAGCGGGACTAGCGGGGGGATACAATGAGCAGTTCTTC; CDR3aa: CASSYADAAGLAGGYNEQFF
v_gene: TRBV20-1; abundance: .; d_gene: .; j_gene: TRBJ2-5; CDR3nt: TGCAGTGCTAGAGATTCCCAGGGGCAGTACTTC; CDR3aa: CSARDSQGQYF
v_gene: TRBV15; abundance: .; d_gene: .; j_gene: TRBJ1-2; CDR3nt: TGTGCCACCAGCAGCCGGCAGGGCCATAGCAACTATGGCTACACCTTC; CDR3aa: CATSSRQGHSNYGYTF
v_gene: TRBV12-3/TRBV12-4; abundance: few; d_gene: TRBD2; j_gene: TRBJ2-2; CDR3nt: TGTGCCAGCAGAACTAGCGAGACCGGGGAGCTGTTTTTT; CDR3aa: CASRTSETGELFF
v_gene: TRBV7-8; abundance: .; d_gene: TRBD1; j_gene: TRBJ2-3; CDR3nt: TGTGCCAGCAGTTCACCTACGGACAGGACAGAACAGGGGGATACGCAGTATTTT; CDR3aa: CASSSPTDRTEQGDTQYF
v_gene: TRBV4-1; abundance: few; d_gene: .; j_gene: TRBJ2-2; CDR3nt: TGCGCCAGCAGCCACCCCCAGACAAGAAACACCGGGGAGCTGTTTTTT; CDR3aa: CASSHPQTRNTGELFF
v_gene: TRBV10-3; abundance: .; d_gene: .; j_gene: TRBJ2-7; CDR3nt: TGTGCCAGCCACCCTGGGGGGCTCAATTACGAGCAGTACTTC; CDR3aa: CASHPGGLNYEQYF
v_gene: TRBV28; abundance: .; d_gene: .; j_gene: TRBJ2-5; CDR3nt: TGTGCCAGCAGTTGGATGAACAGGGCGGGAGAGACCCAGTACTTC; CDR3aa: CASSWMNRAGETQYF
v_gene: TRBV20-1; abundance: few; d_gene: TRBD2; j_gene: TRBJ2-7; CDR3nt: TGCAGTGCTAGCCGGGGGGCCTACGAGCAGTACTTC; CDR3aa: CSASRGAYEQYF
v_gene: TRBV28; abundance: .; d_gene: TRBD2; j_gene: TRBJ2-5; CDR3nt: TGTGCCAGCAGGATTAGCGGGGGTCAAGAGACCCAGTACTTC; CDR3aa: CASRISGGQETQYF
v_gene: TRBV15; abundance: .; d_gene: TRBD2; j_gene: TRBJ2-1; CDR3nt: TGTGCCACCAGCATCACCAGCGGGGGGGCGAATGAGCAGTTCTTC; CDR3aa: CATSITSGGANEQFF
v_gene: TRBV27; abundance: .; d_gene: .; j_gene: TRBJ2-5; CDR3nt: TGTGCCAGCAGCCACCCCTCCGTCCGGGGCCGTTTGGAGACCCAGTACTTC; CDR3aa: CASSHPSVRGRLETQYF
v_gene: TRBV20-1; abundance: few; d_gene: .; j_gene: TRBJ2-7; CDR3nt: TGCAGTGCTGGGAAGCGGAGCTCCTACGAGCAGTACTTC; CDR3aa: CSAGKRSSYEQYF
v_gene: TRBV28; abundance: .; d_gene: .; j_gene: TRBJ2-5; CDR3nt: TGTGCCAGCCAACCCGGGGGAGAAGAGGCCCAGTACTTC; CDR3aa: CASQPGGEEAQYF
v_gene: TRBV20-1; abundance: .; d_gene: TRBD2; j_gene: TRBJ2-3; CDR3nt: TGCAGTGCCGCCCAAGCGGGAGTACCAGATACGCAGTATTTT; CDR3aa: CSAAQAGVPDTQYF